The T cell receptor (beta chain) described here comes from a study of patients and donors after allogeneic stem cell transplantation (dated by TCRdb to 2020 to 2022). The library was prepared using RT-PCR. TCRdb records NextSeq 550 as the sequencer. TCRdb itself trimmed the public reads at Q25 with fastp, ran MiXCR and retained productive beta chains. Each entry is one CDR3 protein sequence, shown with its most common DNA and genes. The sample includes 900,000 to 1,000,000 distinct CDR3 sequences, with roughly 17% observed a single time. The ten largest clones take up roughly 6% of the sample. The germline V gene (reference sequence) gives CDR1 as DFQATT and CDR2 as SNEGSKA. The germline ends are 13 bases apart after V is trimmed by 0 bases and J by 2 bases. Counted from cysteine to phenylalanine, this CDR3 has 16 amino acids. Left in the record is the CDR3 DNA by itself, 48 bases read in frame from the first base.

Notes on this clonotype: Its antigen remains undetermined. Base qualities are not provided; no much larger clone lies one nucleotide away.

Recombination joined TRBV20-1 with TRBJ2-2, with TRBD2 as a weak D call on 6 bases. Sequencing was carried out using blood, either unsorted or a sorted T cell fraction (not recorded which). This TCR was recovered from a human donor who was either an allogeneic HSCT recipient or a stem cell or donor lymphocyte infusion donor (not recorded which). It is not recorded whose cells these are; they may come from a transplant donor. The CDR3 protein is CSARDEVAANTGELFF. The sequenced DNA: TGCAGTGCTAGAGATGAGGTAGCGGCAAACACCGGGGAGCTGTTTTTT.